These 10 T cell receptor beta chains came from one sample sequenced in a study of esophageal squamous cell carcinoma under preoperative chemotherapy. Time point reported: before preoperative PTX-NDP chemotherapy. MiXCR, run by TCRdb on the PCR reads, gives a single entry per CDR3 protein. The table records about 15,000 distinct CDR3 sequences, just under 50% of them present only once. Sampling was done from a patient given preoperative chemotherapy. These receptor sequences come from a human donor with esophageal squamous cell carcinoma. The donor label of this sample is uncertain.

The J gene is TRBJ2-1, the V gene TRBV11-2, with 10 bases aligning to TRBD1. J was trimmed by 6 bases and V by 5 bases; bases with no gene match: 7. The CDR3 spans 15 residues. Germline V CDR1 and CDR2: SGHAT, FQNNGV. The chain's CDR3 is CASSTTGTGANEQFF. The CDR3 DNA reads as TGTGCCAGCAGCACTACCGGGACAGGGGCCAATGAGCAGTTCTTC.

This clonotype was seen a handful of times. CDR3 residues: CSQTQETQYF. The DNA of the CDR3 is TGCAGCCAAACTCAAGAGACCCAGTACTTC. This chain links TRBV20-1 with TRBJ2-5; no reliable D call. The CDR3 totals 10 residues. From germline, CDR1 is DFQATT and CDR2 SNEGSKA (reference sequence).

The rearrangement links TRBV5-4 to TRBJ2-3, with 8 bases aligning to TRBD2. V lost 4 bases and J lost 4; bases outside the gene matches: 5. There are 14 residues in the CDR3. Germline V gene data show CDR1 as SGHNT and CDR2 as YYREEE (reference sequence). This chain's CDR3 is CASSPRGGSDTQYF. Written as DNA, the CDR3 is TGTGCCAGCAGCCCACGGGGGGGCTCAGATACGCAGTATTTT.

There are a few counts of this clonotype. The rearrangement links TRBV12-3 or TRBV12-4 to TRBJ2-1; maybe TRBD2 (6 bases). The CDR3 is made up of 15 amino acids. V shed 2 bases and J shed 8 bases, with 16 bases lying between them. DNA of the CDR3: TGTGCCAGCAGTTTAATGGGGGAGGTTGGGTATGAGCAGTTCTTC. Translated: CASSLMGEVGYEQFF.

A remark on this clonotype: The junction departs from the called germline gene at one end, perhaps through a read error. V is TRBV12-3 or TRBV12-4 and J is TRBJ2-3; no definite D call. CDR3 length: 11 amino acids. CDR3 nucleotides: TGTGCCAGCAGCAGCAAAGACACGCAGTATTTC. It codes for CASSSKDTQYF.

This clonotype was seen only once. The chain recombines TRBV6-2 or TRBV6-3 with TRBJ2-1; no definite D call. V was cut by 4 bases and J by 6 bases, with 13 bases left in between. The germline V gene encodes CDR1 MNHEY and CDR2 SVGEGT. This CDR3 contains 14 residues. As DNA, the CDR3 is TGTGCCAGCAGTTCCCCCGTCTCAAGCAATGAGCAGTTCTTC. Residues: CASSSPVSSNEQFF.

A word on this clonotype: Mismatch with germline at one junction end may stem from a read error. CDR3 protein: CASSWGRGRIKKIQYF. In DNA form, the CDR3 reads TGTGCCAGCAGCTGGGGGCGGGGCCGTATTAAAAAGATTCAGTACTTC. The chain links TRBV7-2 to TRBJ2-4; tentatively, D is TRBD1 or TRBD2 (6 bases each). There are 16 residues in the CDR3. The germline CDR1 and CDR2 sequences are SGHTA and FQGNSA.

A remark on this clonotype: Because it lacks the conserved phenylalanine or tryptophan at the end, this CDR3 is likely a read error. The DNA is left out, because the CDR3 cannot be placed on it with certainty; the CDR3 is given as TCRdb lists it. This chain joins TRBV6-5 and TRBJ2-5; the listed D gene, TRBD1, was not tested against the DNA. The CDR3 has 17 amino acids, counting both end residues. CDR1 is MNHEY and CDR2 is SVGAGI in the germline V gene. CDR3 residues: CAGSSSGGGAGQETQFS.

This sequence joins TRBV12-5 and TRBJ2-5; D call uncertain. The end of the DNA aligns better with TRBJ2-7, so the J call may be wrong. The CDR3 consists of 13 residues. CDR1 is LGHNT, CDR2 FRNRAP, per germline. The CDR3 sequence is CASGLGRSYEQYF. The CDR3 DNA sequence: TGTGCTAGTGGTTTGGGCAGGAGCTACGAGCAGTACTTC.

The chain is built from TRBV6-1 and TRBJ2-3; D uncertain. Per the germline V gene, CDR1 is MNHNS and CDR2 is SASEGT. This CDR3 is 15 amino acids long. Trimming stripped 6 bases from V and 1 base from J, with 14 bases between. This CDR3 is CASSHWVRGTDTQYF. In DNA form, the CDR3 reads TGTGCCAGCAGCCATTGGGTTCGGGGCACAGATACGCAGTATTTT.